The clone carrying this TCR beta chain occurred a few times. These data are taken from a study of blood T cell repertoires in COVID-19. Study-level information: The cDNA or gDNA used as material had been derived from T cells, B-cell-depleted T cells, or PBMCs.

The germline V gene encodes CDR1 GTSNPN and CDR2 SVGIG (reference sequence). Trimming removed 4 bases at V and 6 bases at J, with 10 bases between. The CDR3 loop spans 12 amino acids. Measured with immunoSEQ multiplex PCR; TCRdb has only the in-frame clones, and not every one. Among 95,000 to 150,000 clones, about four fifths were seen once, and the ten largest hold about 18%. During active infection, Seattle patients enrolled and were then monitored through disease. The J gene is TRBJ1-5, the V gene TRBV30; D unresolved. The sample consisted of peripheral blood. The sequence derives from a man younger than 45 with COVID-19, enrolled during active disease. In DNA, the CDR3 is TGTGCCTGGACGACCGGCGGTCAGCCCCAGCATTTT. Its translation: CAWTTGGQPQHF.